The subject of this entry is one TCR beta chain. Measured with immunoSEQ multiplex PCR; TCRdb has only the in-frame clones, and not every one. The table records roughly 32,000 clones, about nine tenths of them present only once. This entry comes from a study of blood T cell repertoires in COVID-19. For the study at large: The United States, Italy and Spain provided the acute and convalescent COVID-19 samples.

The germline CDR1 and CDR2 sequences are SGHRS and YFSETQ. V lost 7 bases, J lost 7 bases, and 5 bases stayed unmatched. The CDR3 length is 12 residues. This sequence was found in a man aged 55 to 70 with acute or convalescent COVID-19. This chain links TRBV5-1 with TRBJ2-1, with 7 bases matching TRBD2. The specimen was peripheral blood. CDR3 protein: CASRRGSNEQFF. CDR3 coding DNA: TGCGCCAGCCGGCGGGGGAGTAATGAGCAGTTCTTC.